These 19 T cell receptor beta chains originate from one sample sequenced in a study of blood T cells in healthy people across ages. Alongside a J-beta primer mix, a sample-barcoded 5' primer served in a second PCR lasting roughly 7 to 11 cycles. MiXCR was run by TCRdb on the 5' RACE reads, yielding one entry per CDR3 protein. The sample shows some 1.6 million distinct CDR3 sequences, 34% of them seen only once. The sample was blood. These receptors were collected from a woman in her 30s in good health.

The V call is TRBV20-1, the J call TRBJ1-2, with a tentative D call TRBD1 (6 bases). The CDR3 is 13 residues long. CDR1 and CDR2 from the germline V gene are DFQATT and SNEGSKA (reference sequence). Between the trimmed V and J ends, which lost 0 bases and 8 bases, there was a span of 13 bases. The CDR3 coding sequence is TGCAGTGCTAGAGATGAGACAGGTCTAGGCTACACCTTC. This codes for CSARDETGLGYTF.

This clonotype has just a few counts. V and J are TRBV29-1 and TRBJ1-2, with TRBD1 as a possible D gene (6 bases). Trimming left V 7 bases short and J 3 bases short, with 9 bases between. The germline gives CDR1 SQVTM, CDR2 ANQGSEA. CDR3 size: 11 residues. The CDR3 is CSGYRDYGYTF. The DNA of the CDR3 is TGCAGCGGCTACAGGGACTATGGCTACACCTTC.

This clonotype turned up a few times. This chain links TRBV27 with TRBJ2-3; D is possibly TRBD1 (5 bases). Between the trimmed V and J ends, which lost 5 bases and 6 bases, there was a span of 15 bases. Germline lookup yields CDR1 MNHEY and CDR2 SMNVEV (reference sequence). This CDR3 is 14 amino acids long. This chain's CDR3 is CASSPDTKGDTQYF. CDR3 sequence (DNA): TGTGCCAGCAGTCCGGACACCAAGGGGGATACGCAGTATTTT.

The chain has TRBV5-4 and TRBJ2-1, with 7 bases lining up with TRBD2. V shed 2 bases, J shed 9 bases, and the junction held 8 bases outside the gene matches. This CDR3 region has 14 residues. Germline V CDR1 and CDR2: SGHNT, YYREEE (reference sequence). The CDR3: CASSFRGVLFEQFF. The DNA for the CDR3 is TGTGCCAGCAGCTTTCGGGGGGTTTTATTTGAGCAGTTCTTC.

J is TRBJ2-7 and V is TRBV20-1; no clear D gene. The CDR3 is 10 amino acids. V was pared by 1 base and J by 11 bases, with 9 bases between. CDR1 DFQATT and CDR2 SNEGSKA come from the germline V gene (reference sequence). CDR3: CSARVGNEYF. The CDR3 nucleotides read TGCAGTGCTAGAGTAGGCAATGAGTACTTC.

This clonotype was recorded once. CDR3 sequence (DNA): TGTGCCAGCAGCCCCTACGTAATGGGGAATCAGCCCCAGCATTTT. Protein product: CASSPYVMGNQPQHF. V and J are TRBV7-6 and TRBJ1-5; D ambiguous. This CDR3 is 15 amino acids long. Germline V gives CDR1 SGHVS, CDR2 FNYEAQ. The V end was cut by 5 bases, the J end by 4 bases, with 15 bases between.

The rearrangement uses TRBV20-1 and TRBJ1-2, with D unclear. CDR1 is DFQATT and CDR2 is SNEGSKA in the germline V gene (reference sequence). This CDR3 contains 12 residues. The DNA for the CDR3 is TGCAAAACACCGGCAGTGGGCTATGGCTACACCTTC. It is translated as CKTPAVGYGYTF.

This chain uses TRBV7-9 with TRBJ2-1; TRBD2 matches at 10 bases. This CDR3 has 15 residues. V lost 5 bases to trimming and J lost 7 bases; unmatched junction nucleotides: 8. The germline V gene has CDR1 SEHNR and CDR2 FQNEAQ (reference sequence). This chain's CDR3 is CASSIPSGRRNEQFF. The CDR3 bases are TGTGCCAGCAGCATTCCTAGCGGGAGACGGAATGAGCAGTTCTTC.

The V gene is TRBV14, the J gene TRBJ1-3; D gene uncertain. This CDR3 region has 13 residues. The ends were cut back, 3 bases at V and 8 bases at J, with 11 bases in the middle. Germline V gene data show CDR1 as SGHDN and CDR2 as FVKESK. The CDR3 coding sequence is TGTGCCAGCAGCCAGGATGTGGGATACACCATATATTTT. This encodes CASSQDVGYTIYF.

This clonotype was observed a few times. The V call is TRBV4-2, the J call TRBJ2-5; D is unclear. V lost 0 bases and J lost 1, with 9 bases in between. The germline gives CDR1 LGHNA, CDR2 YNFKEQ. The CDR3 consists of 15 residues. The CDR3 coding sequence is TGTGCCAGCAGCCAAGATCGCCCTAGCCAAGAGACCCAGTACTTC. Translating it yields CASSQDRPSQETQYF.

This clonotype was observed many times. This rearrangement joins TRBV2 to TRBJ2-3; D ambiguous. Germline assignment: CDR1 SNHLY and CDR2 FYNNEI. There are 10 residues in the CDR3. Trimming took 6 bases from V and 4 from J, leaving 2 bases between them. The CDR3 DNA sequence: TGTGCCAGCAGGGCAGATACGCAGTATTTT. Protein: CASRADTQYF. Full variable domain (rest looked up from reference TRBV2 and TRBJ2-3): EPEVTQTPSHQVTQMGQEVILRCVPISNHLYFYWYRQILGQKVEFLVSFYNNEISEKSEIFDDQFSVERPDGSNFTLKIRSTKLEDSAMYFCASRADTQYFGPGTRLTVL.

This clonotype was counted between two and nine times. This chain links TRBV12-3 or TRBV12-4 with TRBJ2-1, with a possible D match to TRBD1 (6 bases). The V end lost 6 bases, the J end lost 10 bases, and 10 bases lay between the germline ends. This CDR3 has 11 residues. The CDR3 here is CASRTGPEQFF. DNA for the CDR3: TGTGCCAGCAGGACAGGACCGGAGCAGTTCTTC.

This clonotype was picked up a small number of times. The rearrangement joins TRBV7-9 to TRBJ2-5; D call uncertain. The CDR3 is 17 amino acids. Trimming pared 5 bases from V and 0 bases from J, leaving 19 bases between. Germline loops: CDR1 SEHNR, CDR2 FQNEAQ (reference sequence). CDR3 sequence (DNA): TGTGCCAGCAGCCGTTTAGGAACAACCCTCCACCAAGAGACCCAGTACTTC. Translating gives CASSRLGTTLHQETQYF.

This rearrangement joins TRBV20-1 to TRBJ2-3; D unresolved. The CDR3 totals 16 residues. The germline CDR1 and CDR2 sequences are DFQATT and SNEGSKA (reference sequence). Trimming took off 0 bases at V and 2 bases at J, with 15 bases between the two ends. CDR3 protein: CSARDREKVVTDTQYF. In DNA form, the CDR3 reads TGCAGTGCTAGAGATCGCGAGAAGGTCGTCACAGATACGCAGTATTTT.

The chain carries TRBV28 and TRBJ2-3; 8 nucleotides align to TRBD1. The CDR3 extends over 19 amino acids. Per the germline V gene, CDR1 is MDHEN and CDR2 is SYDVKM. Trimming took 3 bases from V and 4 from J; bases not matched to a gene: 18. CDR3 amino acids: CASSFPQGVGTGGADTQYF. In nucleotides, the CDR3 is TGTGCCAGCAGTTTCCCACAGGGGGTGGGCACAGGCGGGGCAGATACGCAGTATTTT.

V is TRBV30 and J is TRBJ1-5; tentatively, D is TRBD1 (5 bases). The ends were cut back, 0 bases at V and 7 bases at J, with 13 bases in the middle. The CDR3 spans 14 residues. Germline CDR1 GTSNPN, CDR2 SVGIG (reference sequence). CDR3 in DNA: TGTGCCTGGAGTGTACGAAGCCGGGGCCAGCCCCAGCATTTT. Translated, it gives CAWSVRSRGQPQHF.

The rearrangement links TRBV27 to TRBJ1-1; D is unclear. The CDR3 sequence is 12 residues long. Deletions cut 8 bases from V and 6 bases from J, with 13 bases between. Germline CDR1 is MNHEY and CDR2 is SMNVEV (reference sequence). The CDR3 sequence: CASGYTEPEAFF. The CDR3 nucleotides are TGTGCCAGCGGGTATACGGAGCCTGAAGCTTTCTTT.

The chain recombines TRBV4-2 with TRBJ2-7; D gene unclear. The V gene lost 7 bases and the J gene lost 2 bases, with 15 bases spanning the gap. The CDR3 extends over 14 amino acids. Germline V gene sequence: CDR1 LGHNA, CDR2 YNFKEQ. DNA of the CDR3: TGTGCCAGCAACCTGGACCTAACGGCCTACGAGCAGTACTTC. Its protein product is CASNLDLTAYEQYF.

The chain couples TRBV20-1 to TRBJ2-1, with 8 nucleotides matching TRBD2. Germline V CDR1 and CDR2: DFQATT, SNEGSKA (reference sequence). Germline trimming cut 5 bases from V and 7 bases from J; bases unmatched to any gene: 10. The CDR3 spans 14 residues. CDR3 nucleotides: TGCAGTGCTTTTAGGCGGGGGGACCGGAATGAGCAGTTCTTC. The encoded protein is CSAFRRGDRNEQFF.